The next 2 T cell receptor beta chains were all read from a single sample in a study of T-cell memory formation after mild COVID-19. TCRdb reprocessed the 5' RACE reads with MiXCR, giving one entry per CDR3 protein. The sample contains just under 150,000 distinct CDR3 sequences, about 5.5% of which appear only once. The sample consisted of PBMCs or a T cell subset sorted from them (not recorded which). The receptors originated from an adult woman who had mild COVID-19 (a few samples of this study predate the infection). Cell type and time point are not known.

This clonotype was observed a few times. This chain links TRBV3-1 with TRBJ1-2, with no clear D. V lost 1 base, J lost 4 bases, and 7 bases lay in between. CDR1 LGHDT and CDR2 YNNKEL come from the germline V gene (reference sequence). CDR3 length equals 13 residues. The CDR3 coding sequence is TGTGCCAGCAGCCAAGGTAGAGTCTATGGCTACACCTTC. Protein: CASSQGRVYGYTF. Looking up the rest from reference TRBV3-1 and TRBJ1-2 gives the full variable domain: DTAVSQTPKYLVTQMGNDKSIKCEQNLGHDTMYWYKQDSKKFLKIMFSYNNKELIINETVPNRFSPKSPDKAHLNLHINSLELGDSAVYFCASSQGRVYGYTFGSGTRLTVV.

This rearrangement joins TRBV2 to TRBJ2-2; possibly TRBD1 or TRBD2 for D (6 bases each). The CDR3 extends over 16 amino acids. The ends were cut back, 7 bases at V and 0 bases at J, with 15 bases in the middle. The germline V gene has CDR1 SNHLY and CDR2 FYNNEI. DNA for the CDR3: TGTGCCAGCATTCAACAGGGAGGAACGAACACCGGGGAGCTGTTTTTT. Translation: CASIQQGGTNTGELFF.